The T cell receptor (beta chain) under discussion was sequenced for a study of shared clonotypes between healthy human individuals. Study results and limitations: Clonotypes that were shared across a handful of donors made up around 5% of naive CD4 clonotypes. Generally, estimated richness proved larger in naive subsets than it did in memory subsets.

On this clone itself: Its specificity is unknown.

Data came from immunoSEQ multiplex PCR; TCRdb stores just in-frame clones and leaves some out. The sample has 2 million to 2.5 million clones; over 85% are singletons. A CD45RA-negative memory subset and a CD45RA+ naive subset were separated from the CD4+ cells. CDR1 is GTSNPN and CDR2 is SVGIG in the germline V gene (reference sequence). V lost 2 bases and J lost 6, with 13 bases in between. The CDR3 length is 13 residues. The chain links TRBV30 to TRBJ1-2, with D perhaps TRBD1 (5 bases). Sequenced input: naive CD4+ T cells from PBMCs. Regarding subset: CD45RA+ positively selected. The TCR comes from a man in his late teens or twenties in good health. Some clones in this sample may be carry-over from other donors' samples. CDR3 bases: TGTGCCTGGAGTTTGGGACTCCTAAATGGCTACACCTTC. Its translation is CAWSLGLLNGYTF. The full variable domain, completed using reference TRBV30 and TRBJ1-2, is SQTIHQWPATLVQPVGSPLSLECTVEGTSNPNLYWYRQAAGRGLQLLFYSVGIGQISSEVPQNLSASRPQDRQFILSSKKLLLSDSGFYLCAWSLGLLNGYTFGSGTRLTVV.